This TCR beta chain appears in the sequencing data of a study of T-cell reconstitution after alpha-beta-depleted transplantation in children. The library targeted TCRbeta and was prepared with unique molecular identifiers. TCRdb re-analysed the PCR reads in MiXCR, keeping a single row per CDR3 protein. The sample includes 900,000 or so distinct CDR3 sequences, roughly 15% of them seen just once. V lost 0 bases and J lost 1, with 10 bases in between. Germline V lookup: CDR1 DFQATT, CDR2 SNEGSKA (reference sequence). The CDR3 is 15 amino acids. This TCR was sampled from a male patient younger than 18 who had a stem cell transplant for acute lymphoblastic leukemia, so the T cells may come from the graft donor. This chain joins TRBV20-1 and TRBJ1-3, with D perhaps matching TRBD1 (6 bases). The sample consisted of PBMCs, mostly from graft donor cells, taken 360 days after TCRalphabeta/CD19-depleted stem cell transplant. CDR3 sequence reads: CSAREGAKSGNTIYF. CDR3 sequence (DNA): TGCAGTGCTAGAGAGGGGGCTAAGTCTGGAAACACCATATATTTT.